The 17 T cell receptor beta chains presented below share a single source sample, sequenced in a study of blood T cell repertoires in COVID-19. Clones were sequenced by immunoSEQ multiplex PCR, and TCRdb holds only the in-frame ones, with some missing. The sample carries approximately 140,000 clones, about 81% recorded once. The sample comprised PBMCs or T cells enriched from blood (not recorded which). The receptor source for this set is a man aged 40-49 years with acute COVID-19.

This chain links TRBV19 with TRBJ1-1; D might be TRBD1 (5 bases). The CDR3 totals 13 residues. V was cut by 5 bases and J by 5 bases, with 12 bases left in between. Germline values: CDR1 LNHDA, CDR2 SQIVND (reference sequence). DNA of the CDR3: TGTGCCAGTAGTTCCTCAGGGATTACTGAAGCTTTCTTT. Its translation is CASSSSGITEAFF.

This chain uses TRBV18 with TRBJ1-4, with D unresolved. The V and J ends lost 3 bases and 1 base respectively, with 15 bases between them. Germline CDR1 reads KGHSH; CDR2 reads LQKENI. The CDR3 spans 17 residues. The CDR3 is CASSPRPSGGTNEKLFF. The CDR3 coding sequence is TGTGCCAGCTCACCCCGGCCGAGCGGTGGAACTAATGAAAAACTGTTTTTT. Complete variable domain (other parts from reference TRBV18 and TRBJ1-4): NAGVMQNPRHLVRRRGQEARLRCSPMKGHSHVYWYRQLPEEGLKFMVYLQKENIIDESGMPKERFSAEFPKEGPSILRIQQVVRGDSAAYFCASSPRPSGGTNEKLFFGSGTQLSVL.

The gene calls are TRBV4-2 and TRBJ2-3; a weak D match, TRBD2 (7 bases). CDR3 size: 17 residues. Trimming cost V 0 bases and J 2 bases, with 15 bases left between them. CDR1 is LGHNA, CDR2 YNFKEQ, per germline. CDR3 region: CASSQDRGGGSTDTQYF. CDR3 DNA sequence: TGTGCCAGCAGCCAAGATAGGGGGGGCGGATCCACAGATACGCAGTATTTT.

The CDR3: CASKRGLSSGANVLTF. The CDR3 DNA sequence: TGCGCCAGCAAGAGGGGGCTTAGCTCTGGGGCCAACGTCCTGACTTTC. The genes are TRBV5-1 and TRBJ2-6, with 7 nucleotides matching TRBD1. V shed 6 bases, J shed 0 bases, and the junction held 6 bases outside the gene matches. CDR3 length equals 16 residues. Germline V gives CDR1 SGHRS, CDR2 YFSETQ.

V gene TRBV7-8 combines with J gene TRBJ1-2; 8 bases align to TRBD1. There are 13 residues in the CDR3. Germline CDR1 is SGHVS and CDR2 is FQNEAQ. The V gene end was trimmed by 6 bases and the J gene end by 7 bases; junction bases not matched to a gene: 7. For the CDR3, the DNA is TGTGCCAGCAGACAGGACAGGGAAGGTGGCTACACCTTC. Its protein product is CASRQDREGGYTF.

In DNA, the CDR3 is TGTGCCAGCAGCCCCTCCGAGCCGATTGAGCAGTTCTTC. Amino acids: CASSPSEPIEQFF. V is TRBV9 and J is TRBJ2-1; D ambiguous. V was cut by 4 bases and J by 9 bases, with 14 bases left in between. CDR1 SGDLS and CDR2 YYNGEE come from the germline V gene. This CDR3 spans 13 amino acids.

The V and J genes are TRBV5-6 and TRBJ1-3, with 12 bases matching TRBD1. This CDR3 is built from 16 residues. CDR1 is SGHDT, CDR2 YYEEEE, per germline. V lost 1 base to trimming and J lost 6 bases; unmatched junction nucleotides: 5. CDR3 amino acids: CASSLFSGQGANTIYF. CDR3 bases: TGTGCCAGCAGCTTGTTCTCGGGACAGGGGGCAAACACCATATATTTT.

This chain links TRBV18 with TRBJ2-5; 12 bases line up with TRBD1. The junction had 7 bases not matched to a gene; V was cut back by 3 bases and J by 5 bases. The CDR3 loop spans 16 amino acids. In germline, CDR1 is KGHSH, CDR2 LQKENI. The CDR3 DNA sequence: TGTGCCAGCTCACCGCGTGGGACAGGGGGCGTGGAGACCCAGTACTTC. Amino acids: CASSPRGTGGVETQYF.

V is TRBV24-1 and J is TRBJ2-1; 13 nucleotides line up with TRBD2. Unmatched junction bases numbered 4, after V lost 5 bases and J lost 7 bases. This CDR3 is built from 15 residues. Germline V gives CDR1 KGHDR, CDR2 SFDVKD. CDR3 in DNA: TGTGCCACCAGTGCCCCGGGACTAGCGGGGAATGAGCAGTTCTTC. Encoded protein: CATSAPGLAGNEQFF.

V is TRBV19 and J is TRBJ2-7; perhaps TRBD1 as D (6 bases). With 4 bases removed from V and 4 bases from J, the gap between germline ends came to 11 bases. Germline CDR1 LNHDA, CDR2 SQIVND (reference sequence). The CDR3 has 13 residues. The CDR3 reads CASSTGHRYEQYF. The CDR3 DNA is TGTGCCAGTAGTACGGGACACCGTTACGAGCAGTACTTC.

J is TRBJ2-1 and V is TRBV29-1, with 10 bases matching TRBD2. After removal of 4 bases from V and 7 bases from J, the junction contained 10 bases not matched to a gene. CDR1 and CDR2 from the germline V gene are SQVTM and ANQGSEA. This CDR3 has 15 residues. CDR3 sequence: CSVVPLAGVRNEQFF. As DNA, the CDR3 is TGCAGCGTTGTACCCCTAGCGGGAGTGCGAAATGAGCAGTTCTTC.

The chain is built from TRBV5-1 and TRBJ1-6; 7 positions match TRBD1. Germline assignment: CDR1 SGHRS and CDR2 YFSETQ. CDR3 length: 16 residues. J was trimmed by 8 bases and V by 3 bases; bases with no gene match: 11. CDR3 DNA sequence: TGCGCCAGCAGCTCTTATTCAGGGGGGATCGATTCACCCCTCCACTTT. Encoded protein: CASSSYSGGIDSPLHF.

Only a few counts were recorded for this clone. The J gene is TRBJ1-2, the V gene TRBV21-1; the listed D gene, TRBD1, was not tested against the DNA. TRBV21-1 is described as a pseudogene. The CDR3 is made up of 16 amino acids. The CDR3 region has the DNA TGTGCCACTCCGGTCCGTGACAGGCCCGCTAACTATGGCTACACCTTC. It yields the protein CATPVRDRPANYGYTF.

This clone came up a few times. The V gene is TRBV29-1, the J gene TRBJ1-3; TRBD1 is a possible D gene (5 bases). V gave up 2 bases and J gave up 4 bases, with 6 bases separating them. CDR3 size: 12 residues. Germline V gene data show CDR1 as SQVTM and CDR2 as ANQGSEA. For the CDR3, the DNA is TGCAGCGTTGAATCAGGGGGAAACACCATATATTTT. It codes for CSVESGGNTIYF.

The rearrangement links TRBV2 to TRBJ1-6; TRBD1 agrees at 8 bases. V shed 7 bases and J 1 base; nucleotides not matched to a gene: 3. The CDR3 loop spans 15 amino acids. Germline assignment: CDR1 SNHLY and CDR2 FYNNEI. The CDR3 region has the DNA TGTGCCAGCACGGGGGACAGGTCCTATAATTCACCCCTCCACTTT. Translation: CASTGDRSYNSPLHF.

The chain has TRBV2 and TRBJ1-4, with 8 positions matching TRBD1. Germline V CDR1 and CDR2: SNHLY, FYNNEI. The trim removed 6 bases at V and 3 bases at J, leaving 3 bases unmatched. This CDR3 has 14 amino acids. As DNA, the CDR3 is TGTGCCAGCAGCGTACAGGGGGCTAATGAAAAACTGTTTTTT. This gives the protein CASSVQGANEKLFF.

V gene TRBV28 combines with J gene TRBJ2-2; maybe TRBD2 (6 bases). Germline CDR1 reads MDHEN; CDR2 reads SYDVKM. The V end was cut by 8 bases, the J end by 3 bases, with 16 bases between. The CDR3 has 15 residues. In DNA, the CDR3 is TGTGCCAGCTCCTTGCGGGACCTCTACACCGGGGAGCTGTTTTTT. Amino acids: CASSLRDLYTGELFF.